The entry that follows covers one T cell receptor beta chain sequence. This CDR3 has 15 amino acids. Germline CDR1 is MNHNS and CDR2 is SASEGT. J gave up 3 bases and V 4 bases, and 7 bases lay outside the gene matches. This sample was taken from a study of blood T cell repertoires in COVID-19. The assay was immunoSEQ multiplex PCR, and TCRdb's table has in-frame clones only and misses some. The data show fewer than 30,000 clones, less than 90% seen once. This receptor was taken from a human donor in a cohort sampled during active COVID-19. This chain joins TRBV6-1 and TRBJ2-7, with 9 bases that match TRBD1. The specimen sequenced was peripheral blood. In nucleotides, the CDR3 is TGTGCCAGCAGTGCAGCCGGGACAGGGTACTACGAGCAGTACTTC. It translates to CASSAAGTGYYEQYF.